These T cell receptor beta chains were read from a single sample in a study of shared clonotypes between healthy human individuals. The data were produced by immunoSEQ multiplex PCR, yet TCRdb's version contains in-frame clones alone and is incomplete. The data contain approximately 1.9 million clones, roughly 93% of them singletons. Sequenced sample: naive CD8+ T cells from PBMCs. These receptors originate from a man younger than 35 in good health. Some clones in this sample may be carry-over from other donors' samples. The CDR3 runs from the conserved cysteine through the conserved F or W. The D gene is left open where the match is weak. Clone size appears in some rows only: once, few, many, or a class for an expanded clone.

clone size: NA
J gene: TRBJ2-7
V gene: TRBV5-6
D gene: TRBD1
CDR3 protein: CASSKFQDRLSYEQYF
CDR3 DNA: TGTGCCAGCAGTAAATTCCAGGACAGGCTGTCCTACGAGCAGTACTTC

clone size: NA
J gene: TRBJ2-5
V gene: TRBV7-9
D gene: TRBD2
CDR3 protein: CASSPGLAEGETQYF
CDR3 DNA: TGTGCCAGCAGCCCGGGACTAGCGGAAGGAGAGACCCAGTACTTC

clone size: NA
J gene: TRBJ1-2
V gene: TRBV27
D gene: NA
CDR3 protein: CASSWGRDYGYTF
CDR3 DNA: TGTGCCAGCAGTTGGGGCAGGGACTATGGCTACACCTTC

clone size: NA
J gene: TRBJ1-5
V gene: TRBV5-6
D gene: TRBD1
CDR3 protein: CASSSGQGRSNQPQHF
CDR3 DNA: TGTGCCAGCAGTTCCGGACAGGGTCGAAGCAATCAGCCCCAGCATTTT

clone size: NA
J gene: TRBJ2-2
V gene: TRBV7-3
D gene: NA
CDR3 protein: CASSSRVTGELFF
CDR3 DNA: TGTGCCAGCAGCTCACGGGTCACCGGGGAGCTGTTTTTT

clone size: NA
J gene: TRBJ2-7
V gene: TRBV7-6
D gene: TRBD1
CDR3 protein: CASSGGQRTGEQYF
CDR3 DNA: TGTGCCAGCAGCGGGGGACAGCGGACCGGGGAGCAGTACTTC

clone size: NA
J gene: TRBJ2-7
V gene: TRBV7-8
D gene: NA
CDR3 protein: CASSLIPAAQYF
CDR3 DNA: TGTGCCAGCAGCTTGATTCCAGCCGCGCAGTACTTC

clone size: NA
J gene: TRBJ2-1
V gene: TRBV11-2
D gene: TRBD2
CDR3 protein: CASSLAGLAGVNEQFF
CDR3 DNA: TGTGCCAGCAGCTTAGCCGGACTAGCGGGAGTCAATGAGCAGTTCTTC

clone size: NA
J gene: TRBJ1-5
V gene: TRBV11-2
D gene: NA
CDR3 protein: CASSLGPGGNQPQHF
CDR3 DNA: TGTGCCAGCAGCTTAGGTCCAGGGGGCAATCAGCCCCAGCATTTT

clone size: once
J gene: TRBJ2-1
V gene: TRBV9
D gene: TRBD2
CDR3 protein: CASSDKGLVGNEQFF
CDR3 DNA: TGTGCCAGCAGCGATAAAGGACTAGTGGGGAATGAGCAGTTCTTC

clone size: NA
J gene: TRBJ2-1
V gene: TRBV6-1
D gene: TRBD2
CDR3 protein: CASSLLAGGSNEQFF
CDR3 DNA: TGTGCCAGCAGTCTACTAGCGGGAGGCTCCAATGAGCAGTTCTTC

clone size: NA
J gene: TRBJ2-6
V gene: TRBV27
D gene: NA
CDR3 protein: CASTSRGSGANVLTF
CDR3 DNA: TGTGCCAGCACCTCTCGGGGGTCTGGGGCCAACGTCCTGACTTTC

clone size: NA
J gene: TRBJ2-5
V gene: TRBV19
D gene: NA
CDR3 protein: CASSISLGWEGETQYF
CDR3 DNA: TGTGCCAGTAGTATAAGCCTAGGGTGGGAAGGGGAGACCCAGTACTTC

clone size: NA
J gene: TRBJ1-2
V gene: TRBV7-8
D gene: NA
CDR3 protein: CASSLLASSYGYTF
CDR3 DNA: TGTGCCAGCAGCCTCCTAGCCAGCTCCTATGGCTACACCTTC

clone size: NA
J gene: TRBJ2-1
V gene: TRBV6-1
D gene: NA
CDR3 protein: CASGKERANNEQFF
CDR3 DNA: TGTGCCAGTGGAAAGGAGCGGGCGAACAATGAGCAGTTCTTC

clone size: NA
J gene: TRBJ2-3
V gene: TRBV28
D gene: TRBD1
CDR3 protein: CASSWDRADTQYF
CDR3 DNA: TGTGCCAGCAGCTGGGACAGGGCCGATACGCAGTATTTT

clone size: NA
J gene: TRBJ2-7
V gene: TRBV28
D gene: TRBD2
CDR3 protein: CASSRGLAGVNEQYF
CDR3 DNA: TGTGCCAGCAGTCGAGGACTAGCGGGAGTCAACGAGCAGTACTTC

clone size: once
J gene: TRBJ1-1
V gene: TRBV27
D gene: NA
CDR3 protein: CASRPWAGVNTEAFF
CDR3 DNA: TGTGCCAGCAGACCTTGGGCAGGGGTGAACACTGAAGCTTTCTTT

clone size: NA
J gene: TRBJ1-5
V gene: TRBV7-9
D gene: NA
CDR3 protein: CASSSNTGAGEPQHF
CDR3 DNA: TGTGCCAGCAGCTCTAATACAGGTGCCGGTGAGCCCCAGCATTTT

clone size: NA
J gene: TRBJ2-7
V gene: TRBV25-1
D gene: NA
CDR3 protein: CASSVGWAGYEQYF
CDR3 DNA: TGTGCCAGCAGTGTCGGCTGGGCGGGGTACGAGCAGTACTTC

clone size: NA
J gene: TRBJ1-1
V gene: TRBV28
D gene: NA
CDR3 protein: CASSSFTKTEAFF
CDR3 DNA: TGTGCCAGCAGTTCCTTTACAAAGACCGAAGCTTTCTTT

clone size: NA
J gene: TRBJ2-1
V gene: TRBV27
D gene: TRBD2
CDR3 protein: CASSPPTSLSLFF
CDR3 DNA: TGTGCCAGCAGCCCCCCGACTAGCCTGTCGCTGTTCTTC

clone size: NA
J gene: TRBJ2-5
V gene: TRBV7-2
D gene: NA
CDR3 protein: CASSTGGAETQYF
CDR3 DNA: TGTGCCAGCAGCACCGGAGGGGCGGAGACCCAGTACTTC

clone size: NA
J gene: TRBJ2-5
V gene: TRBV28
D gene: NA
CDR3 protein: CASSPRWQETQYF
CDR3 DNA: TGTGCCAGCAGCCCAAGGTGGCAAGAGACCCAGTACTTC

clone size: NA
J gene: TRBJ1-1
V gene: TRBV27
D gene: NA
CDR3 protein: CASSLGGPDTEAFF
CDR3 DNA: TGTGCCAGCAGTTTAGGGGGCCCGGACACTGAAGCTTTCTTT

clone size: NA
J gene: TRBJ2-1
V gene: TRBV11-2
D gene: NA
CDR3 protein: CASSPPIFYNEQFF
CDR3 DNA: TGTGCCAGCAGCCCACCTATCTTCTACAATGAGCAGTTCTTC

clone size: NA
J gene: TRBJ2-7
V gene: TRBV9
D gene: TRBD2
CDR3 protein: CASSPLGVASGSNEQYF
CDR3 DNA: TGTGCCAGCAGCCCCCTCGGGGTGGCTAGCGGGAGTAACGAGCAGTACTTC

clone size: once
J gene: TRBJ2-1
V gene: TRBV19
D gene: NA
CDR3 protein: CASSLRLGLRNEQFF
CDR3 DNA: TGTGCCAGTAGTCTTAGACTAGGTTTGCGCAATGAGCAGTTCTTC

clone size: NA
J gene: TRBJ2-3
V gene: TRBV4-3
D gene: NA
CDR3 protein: CASSQDDRPRDTQYF
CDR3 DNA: TGCGCCAGCAGCCAAGATGACAGGCCCAGAGATACGCAGTATTTT

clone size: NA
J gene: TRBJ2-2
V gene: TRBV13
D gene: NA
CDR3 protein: CASSPNPGWGNGELFF
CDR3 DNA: TGTGCCAGCAGCCCAAACCCAGGGTGGGGGAACGGGGAGCTGTTTTTT

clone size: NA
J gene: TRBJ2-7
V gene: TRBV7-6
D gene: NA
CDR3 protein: CASSPGTAGTYEQYF
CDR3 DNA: TGTGCCAGCAGCCCTGGAACGGCGGGGACCTACGAGCAGTACTTC

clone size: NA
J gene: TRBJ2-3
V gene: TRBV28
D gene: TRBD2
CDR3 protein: CASSLKAGSSTDTQYF
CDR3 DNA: TGTGCCAGCAGTTTAAAAGCGGGGTCTAGCACAGATACGCAGTATTTT

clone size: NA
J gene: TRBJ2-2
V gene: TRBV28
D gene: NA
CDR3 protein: CASSLIGRSTGELFF
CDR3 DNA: TGTGCCAGCAGTTTAATCGGACGGTCGACCGGGGAGCTGTTTTTT

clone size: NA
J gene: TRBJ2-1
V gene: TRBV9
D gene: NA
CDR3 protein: CASSVGGGASYNEQFF
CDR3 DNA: TGTGCCAGCAGCGTAGGCGGGGGCGCCTCCTACAATGAGCAGTTCTTC

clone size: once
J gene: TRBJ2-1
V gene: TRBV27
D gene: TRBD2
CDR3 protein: CASSLRLAGGPTYNEQFF
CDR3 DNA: TGTGCCAGCAGTTTAAGACTAGCGGGAGGGCCGACCTACAATGAGCAGTTCTTC

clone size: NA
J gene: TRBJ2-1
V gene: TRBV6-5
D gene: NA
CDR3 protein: CASSYVEGTNEQFF
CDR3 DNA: TGTGCCAGCAGTTACGTAGAGGGGACCAATGAGCAGTTCTTC

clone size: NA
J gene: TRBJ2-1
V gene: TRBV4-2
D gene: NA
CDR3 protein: CASSQDRLNQFF
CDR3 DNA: TGTGCCAGCAGCCAAGATCGGCTCAATCAGTTCTTC

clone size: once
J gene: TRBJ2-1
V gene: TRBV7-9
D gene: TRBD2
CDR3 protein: CASSLAGLAGYNEQFF
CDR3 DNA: TGTGCCAGCAGCTTAGCGGGACTAGCGGGGTACAATGAGCAGTTCTTC

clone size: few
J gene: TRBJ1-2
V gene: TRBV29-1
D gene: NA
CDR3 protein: CSGQANYGYTF
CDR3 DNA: TGCAGCGGACAGGCCAACTATGGCTACACCTTC

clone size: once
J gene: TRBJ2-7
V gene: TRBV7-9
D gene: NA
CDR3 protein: CASSLGDYQQYF
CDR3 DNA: TGTGCCAGCAGCTTAGGGGATTATCAGCAGTACTTC

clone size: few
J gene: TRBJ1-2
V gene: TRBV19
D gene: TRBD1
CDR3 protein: CASSPWDRGNYGYTF
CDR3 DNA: TGTGCCAGTAGTCCCTGGGACAGGGGGAACTATGGCTACACCTTC

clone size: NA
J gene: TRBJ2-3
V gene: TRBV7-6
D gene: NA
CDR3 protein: CASSPRDTSSTDTQYF
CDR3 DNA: TGTGCCAGCAGCCCACGGGACACGTCTAGCACAGATACGCAGTATTTT

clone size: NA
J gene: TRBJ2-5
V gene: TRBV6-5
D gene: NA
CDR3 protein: CASSPHGGEETQYF
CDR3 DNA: TGTGCCAGCTCCCCTCACGGCGGGGAAGAGACCCAGTACTTC

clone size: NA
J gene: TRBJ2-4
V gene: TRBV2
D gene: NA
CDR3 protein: CASLVEETAKNIQYF
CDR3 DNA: TGTGCCAGCTTAGTGGAGGAAACAGCCAAAAACATTCAGTACTTC

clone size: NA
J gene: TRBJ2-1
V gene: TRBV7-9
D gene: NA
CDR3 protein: CASSGGRNSYNEQFF
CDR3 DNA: TGTGCCAGCAGTGGGGGGAGAAACTCCTACAATGAGCAGTTCTTC

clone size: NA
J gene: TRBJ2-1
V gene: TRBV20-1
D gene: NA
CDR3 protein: CSARFMNEQFF
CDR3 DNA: TGCAGTGCTAGGTTCATGAATGAGCAGTTCTTC

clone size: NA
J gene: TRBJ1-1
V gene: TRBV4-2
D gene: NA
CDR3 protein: CASSHGISTQSGPNTEAFF
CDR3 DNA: TGTGCCAGCAGCCATGGAATCTCCACGCAGTCGGGGCCGAACACTGAAGCTTTCTTT